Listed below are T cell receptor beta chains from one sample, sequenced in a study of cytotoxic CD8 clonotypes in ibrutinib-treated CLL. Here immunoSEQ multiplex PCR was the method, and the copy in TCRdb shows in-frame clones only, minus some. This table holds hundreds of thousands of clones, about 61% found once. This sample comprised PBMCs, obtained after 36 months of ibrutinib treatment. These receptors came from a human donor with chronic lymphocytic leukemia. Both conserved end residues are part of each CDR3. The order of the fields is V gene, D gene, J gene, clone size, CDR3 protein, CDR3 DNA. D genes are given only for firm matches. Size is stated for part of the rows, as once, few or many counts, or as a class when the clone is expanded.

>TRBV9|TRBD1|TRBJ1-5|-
CASSAGEGQGQGPQHF
TGTGCCAGCAGCGCAGGCGAGGGACAGGGACAGGGGCCCCAGCATTTT
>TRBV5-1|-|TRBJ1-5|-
CASSLGGQSNQPQHF
TGCGCCAGCAGCTTAGGGGGGCAAAGCAATCAGCCCCAGCATTTT
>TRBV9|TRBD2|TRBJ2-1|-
CASSVVGTSGRNEQFF
TGTGCCAGCAGCGTAGTTGGGACTAGCGGGAGGAATGAGCAGTTCTTC
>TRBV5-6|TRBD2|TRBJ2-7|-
CASSKTSGPEQYF
TGTGCCAGCAGCAAGACTAGCGGGCCGGAGCAGTACTTC
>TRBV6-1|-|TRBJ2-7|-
CASNRAHEQYF
TGTGCCAGCAACAGGGCTCACGAGCAGTACTTC
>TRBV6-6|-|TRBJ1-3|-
CASRPPPGAGMYTIYF
TGTGCCAGCAGGCCGCCCCCGGGGGCGGGAATGTACACCATATATTTT
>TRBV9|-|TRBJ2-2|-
CASSVTSVGPGELFF
TGTGCCAGCAGCGTAACGTCTGTTGGGCCCGGGGAGCTGTTTTTT
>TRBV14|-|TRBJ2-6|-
CASSRQGGSGANVLTF
TGTGCCAGCAGCCGACAGGGAGGCTCTGGGGCCAACGTCCTGACTTTC
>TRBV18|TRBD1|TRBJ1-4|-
CASSRQGATIPTNEKLFF
TGTGCCAGCTCACGACAGGGGGCGACTATCCCTACGAATGAAAAACTGTTTTTT
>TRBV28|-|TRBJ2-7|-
CASGAGTYEQYF
TGTGCCAGCGGGGCAGGGACCTACGAGCAGTACTTC
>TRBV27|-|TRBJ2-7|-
CASSVTSGGTVGYEQYF
TGTGCCAGCAGTGTCACCTCAGGGGGGACGGTTGGTTACGAGCAGTACTTC
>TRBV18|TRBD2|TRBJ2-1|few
CASSPPASGGNEQFF
TGTGCCAGCTCACCACCGGCTAGCGGGGGAAATGAGCAGTTCTTC
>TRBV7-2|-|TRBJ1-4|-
CASSLGFNRGIGKLFF
TGTGCCAGCAGCCTAGGATTTAATAGAGGAATCGGAAAACTGTTTTTT
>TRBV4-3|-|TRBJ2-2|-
CASSQDTWPGDTGELFF
TGCGCCAGCAGCCAGGACACCTGGCCGGGGGACACCGGGGAGCTGTTTTTT
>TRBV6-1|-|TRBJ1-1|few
CASSGGRSTEAFF
TGTGCCAGCAGTGGGGGACGGTCCACTGAAGCTTTCTTT
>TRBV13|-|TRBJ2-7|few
CASSLKDEQYF
TGTGCCAGCAGCTTGAAGGACGAGCAGTACTTC
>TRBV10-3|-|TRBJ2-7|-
CAISKSYEQYF
TGTGCCATCAGTAAAAGCTACGAGCAGTACTTC
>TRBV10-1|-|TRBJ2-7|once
CASRAETGPSYEQYF
TGCGCCAGCAGGGCAGAAACAGGTCCTTCCTACGAGCAGTACTTC
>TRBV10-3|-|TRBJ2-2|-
CAMSSGSDTGELFF
TGTGCCATGTCCTCTGGGTCCGACACCGGGGAGCTGTTTTTT
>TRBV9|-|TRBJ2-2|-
CASAGWTNTGELFF
TGTGCCAGCGCTGGCTGGACGAACACCGGGGAGCTGTTTTTT
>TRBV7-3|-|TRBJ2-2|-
CASSSTASDHGELFF
TGTGCCAGCAGCTCCACGGCCAGCGATCACGGGGAGCTGTTTTTT
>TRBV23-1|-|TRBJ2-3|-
CASAVTDTQYF
TGCGCCAGTGCCGTCACAGATACGCAGTATTTT
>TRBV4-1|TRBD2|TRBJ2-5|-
CASSHEERGGKKTQYF
TGCGCCAGCAGCCATGAAGAGCGGGGGGGCAAGAAGACCCAGTACTTC
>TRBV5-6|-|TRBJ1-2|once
CASSFGERGYTF
TGTGCCAGCAGCTTCGGGGAGAGGGGCTACACCTTC
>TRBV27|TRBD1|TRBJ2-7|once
CASSLRDSHYEQYF
TGTGCCAGCAGTTTACGGGACAGCCACTACGAGCAGTACTTC
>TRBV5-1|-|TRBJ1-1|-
CASYGGFNTEAFF
TGCGCCAGCTACGGGGGTTTTAACACTGAAGCTTTCTTT
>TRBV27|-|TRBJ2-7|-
CASSLLWGRGIFYEQYF
TGTGCCAGCAGTTTACTGTGGGGCAGGGGAATTTTCTACGAGCAGTACTTC
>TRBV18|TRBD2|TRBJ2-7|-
CASSDPAGGYEQYF
TGTGCCAGCTCCGACCCAGCGGGAGGCTACGAGCAGTACTTC
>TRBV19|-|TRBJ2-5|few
CASSRTQETQYF
TGTGCCAGTAGCAGGACCCAAGAGACCCAGTACTTC
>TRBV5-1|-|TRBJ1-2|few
CASRIGSHNYGYTF
TGCGCCAGCAGGATAGGCAGCCATAACTATGGCTACACCTTC
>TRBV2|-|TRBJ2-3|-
CASSARTLTSTDTQYF
TGTGCCAGCAGTGCCAGGACACTCACTAGCACAGATACGCAGTATTTT
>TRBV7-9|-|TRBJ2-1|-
CASSFLPPGLNEQFF
TGTGCCAGCAGCTTTTTACCGCCCGGACTTAATGAGCAGTTCTTC
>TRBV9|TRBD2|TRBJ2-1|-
CASSVGGGNYNEQFF
TGTGCCAGCAGCGTAGGGGGAGGGAACTACAATGAGCAGTTCTTC
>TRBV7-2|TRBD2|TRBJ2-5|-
CASSPSGGAGETQYF
TGTGCCAGCAGCCCTTCGGGGGGGGCCGGGGAGACCCAGTACTTC
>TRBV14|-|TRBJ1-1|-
CASPGHTEAFF
TGTGCCAGCCCAGGGCACACTGAAGCTTTCTTT
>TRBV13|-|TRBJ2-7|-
CASSLSTGRRYEQYF
TGTGCCAGCAGCTTATCGACGGGCCGGCGCTACGAGCAGTACTTC
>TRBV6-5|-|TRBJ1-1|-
CASMSVMNTEAFF
TGTGCCAGCATGTCCGTAATGAACACTGAAGCTTTCTTT
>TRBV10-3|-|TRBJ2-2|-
CAISEAVNTGELFF
TGTGCCATCAGTGAGGCGGTGAACACCGGGGAGCTGTTTTTT
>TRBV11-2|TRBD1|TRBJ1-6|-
CASSLPTGFSSPLHF
TGTGCCAGCAGCTTACCGACAGGGTTCTCTTCACCCCTCCACTTT
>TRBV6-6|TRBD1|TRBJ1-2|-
CASSYEGQEHGYTF
TGTGCCAGCAGTTATGAGGGACAGGAACATGGCTACACCTTC
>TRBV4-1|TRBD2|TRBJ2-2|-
CASSQLPLAGGGTGELFF
TGCGCCAGCAGCCAATTACCCCTAGCGGGAGGGGGCACCGGGGAGCTGTTTTTT
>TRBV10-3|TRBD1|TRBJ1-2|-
CAINLNRGDYGYTF
TGTGCCATCAATCTTAACAGGGGTGACTATGGCTACACCTTC
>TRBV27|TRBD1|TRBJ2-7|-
CASSLFPTGNYEQYF
TGTGCCAGCAGTTTGTTCCCGACAGGGAACTACGAGCAGTACTTC
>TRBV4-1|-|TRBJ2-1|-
CASSPVGRTDSVNEQFF
TGCGCCAGCAGCCCTGTCGGCCGTACGGACAGCGTAAATGAGCAGTTCTTC
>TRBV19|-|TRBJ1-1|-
CASSRVAGNAEAFF
TGTGCCAGTAGTCGGGTAGCCGGTAACGCTGAAGCTTTCTTT
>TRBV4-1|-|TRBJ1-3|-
CASSQAWQGLIPGNTIYF
TGCGCCAGCAGCCAAGCTTGGCAGGGACTAATACCTGGAAACACCATATATTTT
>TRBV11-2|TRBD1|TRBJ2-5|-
CASSLEYRGLSKTQYF
TGTGCCAGCAGCTTAGAGTACAGGGGTCTCTCAAAGACCCAGTACTTC
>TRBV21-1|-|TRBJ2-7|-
CASSTPGRPYEQYF
TGTGCCAGCAGCACCCCCGGGCGACCATACGAGCAGTACTTC
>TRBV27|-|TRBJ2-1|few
CASSLSRTLNEQFF
TGTGCCAGCAGTTTATCCAGAACGCTCAATGAGCAGTTCTTC
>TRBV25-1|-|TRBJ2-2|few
CASRGSTGELFF
TGTGCCAGCAGGGGGAGCACCGGGGAGCTGTTTTTT
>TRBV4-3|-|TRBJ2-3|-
CASSQKGPGASTDTQYF
TGCGCCAGCAGCCAAAAGGGGCCGGGGGCTAGCACAGATACGCAGTATTTT